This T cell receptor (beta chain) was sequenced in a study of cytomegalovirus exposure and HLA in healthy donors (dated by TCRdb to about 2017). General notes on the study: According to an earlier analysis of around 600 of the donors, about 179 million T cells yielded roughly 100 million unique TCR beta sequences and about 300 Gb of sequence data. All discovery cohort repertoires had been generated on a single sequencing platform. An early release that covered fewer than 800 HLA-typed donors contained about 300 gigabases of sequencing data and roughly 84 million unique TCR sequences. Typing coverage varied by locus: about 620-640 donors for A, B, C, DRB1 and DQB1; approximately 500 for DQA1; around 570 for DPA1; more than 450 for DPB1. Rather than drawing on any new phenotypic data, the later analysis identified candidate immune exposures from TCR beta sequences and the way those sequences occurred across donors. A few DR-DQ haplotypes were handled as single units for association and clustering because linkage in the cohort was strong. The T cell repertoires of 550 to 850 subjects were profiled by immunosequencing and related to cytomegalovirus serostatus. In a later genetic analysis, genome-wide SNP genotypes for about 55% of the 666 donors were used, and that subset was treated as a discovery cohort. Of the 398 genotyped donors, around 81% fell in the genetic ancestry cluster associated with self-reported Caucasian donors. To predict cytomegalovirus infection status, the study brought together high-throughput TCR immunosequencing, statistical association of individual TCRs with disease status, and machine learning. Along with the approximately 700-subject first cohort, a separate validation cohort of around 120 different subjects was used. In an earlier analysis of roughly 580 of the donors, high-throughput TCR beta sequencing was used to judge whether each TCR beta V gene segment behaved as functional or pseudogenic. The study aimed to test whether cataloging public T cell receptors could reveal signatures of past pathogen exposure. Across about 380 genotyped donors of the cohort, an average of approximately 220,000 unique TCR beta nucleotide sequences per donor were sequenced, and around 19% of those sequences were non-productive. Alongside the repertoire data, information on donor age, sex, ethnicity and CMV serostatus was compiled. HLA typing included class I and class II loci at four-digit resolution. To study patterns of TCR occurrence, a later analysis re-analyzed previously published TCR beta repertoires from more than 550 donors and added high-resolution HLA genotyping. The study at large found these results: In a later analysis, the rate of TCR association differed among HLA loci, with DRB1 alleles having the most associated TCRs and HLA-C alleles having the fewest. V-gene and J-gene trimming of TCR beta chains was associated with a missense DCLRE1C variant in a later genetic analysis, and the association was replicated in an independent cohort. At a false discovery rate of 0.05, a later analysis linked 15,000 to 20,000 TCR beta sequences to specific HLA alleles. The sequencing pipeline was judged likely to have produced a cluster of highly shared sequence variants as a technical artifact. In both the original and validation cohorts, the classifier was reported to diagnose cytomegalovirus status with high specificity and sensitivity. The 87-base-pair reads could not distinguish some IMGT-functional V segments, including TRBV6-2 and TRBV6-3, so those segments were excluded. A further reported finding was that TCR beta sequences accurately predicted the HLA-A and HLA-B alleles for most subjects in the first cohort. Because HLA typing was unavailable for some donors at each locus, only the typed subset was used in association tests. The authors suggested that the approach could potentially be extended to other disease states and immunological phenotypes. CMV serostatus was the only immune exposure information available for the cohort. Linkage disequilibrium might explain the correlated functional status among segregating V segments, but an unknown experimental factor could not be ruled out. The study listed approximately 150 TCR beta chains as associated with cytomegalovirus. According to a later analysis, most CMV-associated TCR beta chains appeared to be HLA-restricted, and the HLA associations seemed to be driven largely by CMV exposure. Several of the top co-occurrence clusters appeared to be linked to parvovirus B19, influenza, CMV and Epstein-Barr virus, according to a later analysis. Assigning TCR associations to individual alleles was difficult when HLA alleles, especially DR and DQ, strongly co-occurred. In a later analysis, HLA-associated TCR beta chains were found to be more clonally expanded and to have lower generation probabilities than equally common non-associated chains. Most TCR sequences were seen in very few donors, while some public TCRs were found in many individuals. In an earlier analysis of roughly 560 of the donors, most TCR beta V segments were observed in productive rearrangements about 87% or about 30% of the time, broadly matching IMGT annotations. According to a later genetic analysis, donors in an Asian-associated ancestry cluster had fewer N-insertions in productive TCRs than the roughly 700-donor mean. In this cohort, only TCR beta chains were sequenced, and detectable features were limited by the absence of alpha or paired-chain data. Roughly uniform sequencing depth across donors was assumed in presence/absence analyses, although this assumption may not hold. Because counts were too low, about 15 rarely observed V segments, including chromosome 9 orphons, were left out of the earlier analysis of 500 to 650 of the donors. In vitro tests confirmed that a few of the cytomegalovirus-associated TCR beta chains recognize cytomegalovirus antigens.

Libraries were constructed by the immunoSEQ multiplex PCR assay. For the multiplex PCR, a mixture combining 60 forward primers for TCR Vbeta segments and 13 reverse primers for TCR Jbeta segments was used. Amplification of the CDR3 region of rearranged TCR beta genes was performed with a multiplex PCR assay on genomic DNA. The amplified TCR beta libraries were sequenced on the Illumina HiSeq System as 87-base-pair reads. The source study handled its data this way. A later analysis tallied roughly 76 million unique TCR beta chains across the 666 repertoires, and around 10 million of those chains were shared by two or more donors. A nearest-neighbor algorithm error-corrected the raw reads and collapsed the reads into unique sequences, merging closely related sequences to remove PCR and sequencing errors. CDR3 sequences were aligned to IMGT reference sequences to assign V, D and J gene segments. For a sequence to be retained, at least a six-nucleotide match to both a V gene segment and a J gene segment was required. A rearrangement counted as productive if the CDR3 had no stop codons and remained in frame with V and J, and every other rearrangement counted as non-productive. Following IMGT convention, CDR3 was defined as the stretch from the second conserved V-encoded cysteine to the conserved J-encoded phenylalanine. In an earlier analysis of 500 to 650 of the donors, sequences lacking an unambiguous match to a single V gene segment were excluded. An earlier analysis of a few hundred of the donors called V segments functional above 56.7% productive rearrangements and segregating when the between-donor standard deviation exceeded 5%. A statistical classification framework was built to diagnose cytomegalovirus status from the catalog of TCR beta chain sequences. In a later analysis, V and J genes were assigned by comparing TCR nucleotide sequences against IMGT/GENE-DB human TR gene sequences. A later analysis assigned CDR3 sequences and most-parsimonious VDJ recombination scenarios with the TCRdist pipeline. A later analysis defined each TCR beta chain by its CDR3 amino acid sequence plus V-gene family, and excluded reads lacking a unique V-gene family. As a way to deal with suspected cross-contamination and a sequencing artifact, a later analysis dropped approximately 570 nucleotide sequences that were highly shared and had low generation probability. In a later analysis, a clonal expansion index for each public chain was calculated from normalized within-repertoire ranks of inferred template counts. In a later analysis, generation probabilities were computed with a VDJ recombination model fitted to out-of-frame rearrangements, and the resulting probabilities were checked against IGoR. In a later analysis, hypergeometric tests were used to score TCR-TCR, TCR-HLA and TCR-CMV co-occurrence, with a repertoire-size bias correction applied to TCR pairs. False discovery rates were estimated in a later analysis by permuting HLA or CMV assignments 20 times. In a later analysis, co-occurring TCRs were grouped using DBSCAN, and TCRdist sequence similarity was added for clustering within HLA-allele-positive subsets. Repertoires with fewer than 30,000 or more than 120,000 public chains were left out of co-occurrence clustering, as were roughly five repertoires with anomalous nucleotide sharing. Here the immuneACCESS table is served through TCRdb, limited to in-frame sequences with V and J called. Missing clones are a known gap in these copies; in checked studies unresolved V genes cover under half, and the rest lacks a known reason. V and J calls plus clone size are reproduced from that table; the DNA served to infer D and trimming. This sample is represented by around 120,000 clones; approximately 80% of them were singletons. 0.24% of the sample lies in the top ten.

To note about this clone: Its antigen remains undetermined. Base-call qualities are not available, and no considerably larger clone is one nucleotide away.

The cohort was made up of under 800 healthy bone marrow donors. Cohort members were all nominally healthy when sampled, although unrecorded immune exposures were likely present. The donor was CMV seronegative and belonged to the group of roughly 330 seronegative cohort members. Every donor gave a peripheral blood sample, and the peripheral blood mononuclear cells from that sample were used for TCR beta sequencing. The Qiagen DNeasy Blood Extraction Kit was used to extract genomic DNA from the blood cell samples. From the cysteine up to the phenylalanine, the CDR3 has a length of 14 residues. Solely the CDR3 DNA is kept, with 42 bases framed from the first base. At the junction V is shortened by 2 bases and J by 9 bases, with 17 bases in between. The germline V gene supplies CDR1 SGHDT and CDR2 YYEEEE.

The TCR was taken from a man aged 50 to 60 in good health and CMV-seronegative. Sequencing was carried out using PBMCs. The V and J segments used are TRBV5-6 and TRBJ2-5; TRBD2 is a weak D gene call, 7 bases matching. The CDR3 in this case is CASSFTGGLESQYF. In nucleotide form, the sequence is TGTGCCAGCAGCTTTACGGGGGGCCTTGAGTCCCAGTACTTC.